What follows are 22 T cell receptor beta chains derived from one specimen sequenced in a study of cytomegalovirus exposure and HLA in healthy donors. Vbeta (60) and Jbeta (13) primers were used in the PCR. This table comes from immunoSEQ multiplex PCR, and its TCRdb copy is limited to in-frame clones, with some not included. The data hold 200,000 or so clones, with approximately 84% observed a single time. Sequencing used PBMCs. The receptors originated from a woman under 40 in good health and CMV-seropositive.

Regarding this clone: Other nucleotide sequences from this sample produce the same CDR3. The gene calls are TRBV27 and TRBJ2-3; D is perhaps TRBD2 (6 bases). Germline values: CDR1 MNHEY, CDR2 SMNVEV (reference sequence). The CDR3 runs 14 residues. Trimming took 5 bases from V and 0 from J, leaving 9 bases between them. The CDR3 region is CASSKLASTDTQYF. Here the CDR3 DNA reads TGTGCCAGCAGTAAGCTAGCGAGCACAGATACGCAGTATTTT.

The rearrangement uses TRBV20-1 and TRBJ2-5; D unresolved. The V end was cut by 7 bases, the J end by 5 bases, with 11 bases between. The CDR3 spans 11 residues. Germline V gives CDR1 DFQATT, CDR2 SNEGSKA (reference sequence). CDR3 sequence reads: CSGKRGETQYF. DNA for the CDR3: TGCAGTGGAAAGCGAGGCGAGACCCAGTACTTC.

CDR3 sequence: CASSLSRSGLAPYEQYF. The DNA for the CDR3 is TGTGCCAGCAGTTTAAGTAGGTCGGGACTAGCCCCTTACGAGCAGTACTTC. The J gene is TRBJ2-7, the V gene TRBV27; 9 bases agree with TRBD2. The CDR3 length is 17 residues. The V gene end was trimmed by 2 bases and the J gene end by 4 bases; junction bases not matched to a gene: 12. CDR1 and CDR2 from the germline V gene are MNHEY and SMNVEV (reference sequence).

This clone has more than one count but fewer than ten. The chain joins TRBV7-9 to TRBJ2-2, with D possibly matching TRBD2 (7 bases). The germline CDR1 and CDR2 sequences are SEHNR and FQNEAQ (reference sequence). The V end lost 8 bases, the J end lost 2 bases, and 21 bases lay between the germline ends. The CDR3 is made up of 17 amino acids. The CDR3 DNA reads as TGTGCCAGCGAAAAGGGGGGCGAGCGGGGAAACACCGGGGAGCTGTTTTTT. Translating it yields CASEKGGERGNTGELFF.

DNA for the CDR3: TGTGCCAGCAGCCCGGTGGGGACAGGGTGGAATGAGCAGTTCTTC. It specifies CASSPVGTGWNEQFF. The V call is TRBV5-4, the J call TRBJ2-1, with TRBD1 identical over 9 bases. The J segment lost 7 bases and the V segment lost 4 bases, leaving 9 bases of the junction unmatched. Germline V gene sequence: CDR1 SGHNT, CDR2 YYREEE (reference sequence). This CDR3 contains 15 residues.

This sequence joins TRBV6-6 and TRBJ1-2; 12 bases align to TRBD1. Trimming at V came to 5 bases and at J to 8 bases, leaving 9 bases not matched to a gene. The V gene's germline CDR1 is MNHNY and CDR2 SVGAGI (reference sequence). There are 15 residues in the CDR3. The CDR3 reads CASSPLGQGARGYTF. CDR3 DNA sequence: TGTGCCAGCAGTCCCTTGGGACAGGGGGCTAGAGGCTACACCTTC.

CDR3 residues: CASSRGETGIYNEQFF. The CDR3, as DNA: TGTGCCAGTAGTCGTGGCGAGACAGGTATTTACAATGAGCAGTTCTTC. The rearrangement joins TRBV19 to TRBJ2-1, with D tentatively TRBD1 (6 bases). The V gene's germline CDR1 is LNHDA and CDR2 SQIVND (reference sequence). V was clipped by 5 bases and J by 4 bases, with 18 bases between them. The CDR3 spans 16 residues.

This CDR3 reads CASSGGGERADTQYF. For the CDR3, the DNA is TGTGCCAGCAGCGGAGGCGGGGAGCGTGCAGATACGCAGTATTTT. The chain links TRBV7-3 to TRBJ2-3; tentatively, D is TRBD2 (6 bases). Per the germline V gene, CDR1 is SGHTA and CDR2 is FQGTGA. The CDR3 contains 15 residues. The V end lost 5 bases, the J end lost 4 bases, and 16 bases lay between the germline ends.

This rearrangement joins TRBV5-1 to TRBJ2-7; 7 nucleotides agree with TRBD2. Germline V CDR1 and CDR2: SGHRS, YFSETQ. The trim removed 0 bases at V and 7 bases at J, leaving 13 bases unmatched. This CDR3 comprises 16 residues. The CDR3 DNA is TGCGCCAGCAGCTTGGGGCCCCCCGCTGCGGGAGATGAGCAGTACTTC. Translating it yields CASSLGPPAAGDEQYF.

This clone has only a few counts. The chain is built from TRBV5-1 and TRBJ1-1, with a possible D match to TRBD1 (6 bases). V was trimmed by 0 bases and J by 1 base, leaving 13 bases between them. This CDR3 has 16 amino acids. CDR1 is SGHRS and CDR2 is YFSETQ in the germline V gene. CDR3 DNA sequence: TGCGCCAGCAGCTTGGCCTCGGGGGGACAGAACACTGAAGCTTTCTTT. Its protein product is CASSLASGGQNTEAFF.

This chain joins TRBV21-1 and TRBJ1-1; no check of the table's D call, TRBD1, against the DNA was made. TRBV21-1 is designated a pseudogene. There are 11 residues in the CDR3. CDR3 residues: CANQGETEAFF. CDR3 nucleotide sequence: TGTGCCAACCAAGGGGAAACTGAAGCTTTCTTT.

This chain joins TRBV25-1 and TRBJ2-7; 12 bases map to TRBD2. CDR1 is MGHDK and CDR2 is SYGVNS in the germline V gene. The V gene end was trimmed by 4 bases and the J gene end by 5 bases; junction bases not matched to a gene: 3. The CDR3 totals 14 residues. The CDR3 spells CASSGTSGKNEQYF. The CDR3 DNA reads TGTGCCAGCAGTGGGACTAGCGGGAAAAACGAGCAGTACTTC.

Notes on this clone: The same CDR3 arises from other DNA sequences in this sample as well. V usage is TRBV27 and J usage is TRBJ1-2, with D unresolved. The CDR3 spans 12 residues. Trimming removed 5 bases at V and 6 bases at J, with 10 bases between. Germline V gene sequence: CDR1 MNHEY, CDR2 SMNVEV (reference sequence). This chain's CDR3 is CASSPRGNGYTF. CDR3 DNA: TGTGCCAGCAGTCCGCGGGGTAATGGCTACACCTTC.

The rearrangement joins TRBV18 to TRBJ2-3; 9 bases align to TRBD1. Germline V gene lookup returns CDR1 KGHSH and CDR2 LQKENI. The length of the CDR3 is 16 residues. Trimming cost V 0 bases and J 3 bases; bases outside gene matches: 4. CDR3 protein: CASSPPGQGLTDTQYF. Written as DNA, the CDR3 is TGTGCCAGCTCACCACCGGGACAGGGATTAACAGATACGCAGTATTTT.

The chain combines TRBV9 with TRBJ1-4; no clear D gene. CDR1 and CDR2 from the germline V gene are SGDLS and YYNGEE. The CDR3 runs 14 residues. Trimming stripped 0 bases from V and 13 bases from J, with 16 bases between. The CDR3 loop reads CASSVGLYGKRLFF. Written as DNA, the CDR3 is TGTGCCAGCAGCGTAGGACTGTACGGCAAGAGACTGTTTTTT.

This clone was observed a few times. This rearrangement joins TRBV28 to TRBJ2-3, with 12 bases lining up with TRBD2. V shed 6 bases, J shed 4 bases, and the junction held 8 bases outside the gene matches. The CDR3 is made up of 16 amino acids. CDR1 and CDR2 from the germline V gene are MDHEN and SYDVKM. In nucleotides, the CDR3 is TGTGCCAGCAGCCTAGCGGGAGGGCCACGGGCAGATACGCAGTATTTT. It translates to CASSLAGGPRADTQYF.

The chain links TRBV5-4 to TRBJ2-5; D might be TRBD2 (6 bases). Trimming removed 4 bases at V and 5 bases at J, with 21 bases between. From germline, CDR1 is SGHNT and CDR2 YYREEE (reference sequence). The CDR3 is 16 amino acids. The CDR3 sequence: CASSTGTQRQMETQYF. The CDR3 bases are TGTGCCAGCAGCACCGGGACTCAGCGTCAGATGGAGACCCAGTACTTC.

The rearrangement joins TRBV2 to TRBJ2-2; tentatively, D is TRBD1 (5 bases). CDR3 length equals 16 residues. Germline lookup yields CDR1 SNHLY and CDR2 FYNNEI. Trimming left V 2 bases short and J 0 bases short, with 10 bases between. CDR3 protein: CASSEFLRANTGELFF. The CDR3, as DNA: TGTGCCAGCAGTGAATTTCTCAGGGCGAACACCGGGGAGCTGTTTTTT.

This sequence joins TRBV6-1 and TRBJ1-3, with TRBD1 matching 8 bases. The CDR3 contains 15 residues. With V trimmed by 3 bases and J by 4 bases, 5 bases remained unmatched. CDR1 is MNHNS and CDR2 is SASEGT in the germline V gene. CDR3 in amino acids: CASSDRRGLGNTIYF. The CDR3 coding sequence is TGTGCCAGCAGTGATCGCAGGGGGCTAGGAAACACCATATATTTT.

The rearrangement links TRBV7-9 to TRBJ2-5; D unclear. V lost 5 bases and J lost 5, with 12 bases in between. Per germline, CDR1 SEHNR and CDR2 FQNEAQ (reference sequence). The CDR3 spans 13 residues. In DNA form, the CDR3 reads TGTGCCAGCAGCACCCCAGGTGGGGAGACCCAGTACTTC. Translating it yields CASSTPGGETQYF.

The rearrangement links TRBV18 to TRBJ1-4; D ambiguous. Looked up from germline, CDR1 is KGHSH and CDR2 is LQKENI. This CDR3 has 15 residues. V lost 2 bases, J lost 8 bases, and 15 bases lay in between. The chain's CDR3 is CASSPFQLSSEKLFF. The DNA of the CDR3 is TGTGCCAGCTCACCATTTCAACTTTCCTCCGAAAAACTGTTTTTT.

This chain joins TRBV25-1 and TRBJ1-1; D ambiguous. V lost 1 base and J lost 3, with 9 bases in between. Germline lookup yields CDR1 MGHDK and CDR2 SYGVNS. The CDR3 contains 14 residues. The CDR3 coding sequence is TGTGCCAGCAGTGAATCAAACAGAGACACTGAAGCTTTCTTT. The encoded protein is CASSESNRDTEAFF.